Presented here are 5 T cell receptor beta chains from one specimen sequenced in a study of blood T cell repertoires in COVID-19. Some clones are missing from TCRdb's copy, which holds only in-frame ones; the method was immunoSEQ multiplex PCR. The sample carries about 69,000 clones, roughly 79% recorded once. The sample consisted of peripheral blood. All receptors derive from a human donor in a cohort sampled during active COVID-19.

The chain has TRBV7-9 and TRBJ2-4; 8 nucleotides agree with TRBD2. The length of the CDR3 is 15 residues. CDR1 and CDR2 from the germline V gene are SEHNR and FQNEAQ (reference sequence). V was clipped by 0 bases and J by 9 bases; unmatched bases: 7. In DNA form, the CDR3 reads TGTGCCAGCAGCTTAGCAGCGGGGGAGGTGAGCATTCAGTACTTC. Translating gives CASSLAAGEVSIQYF.

This chain connects TRBV5-4 to TRBJ2-3; a weak D match, TRBD2 (6 bases). This CDR3 spans 14 amino acids. From germline, CDR1 is SGHNT and CDR2 YYREEE (reference sequence). V was trimmed by 4 bases and J by 0 bases, leaving 9 bases between them. The CDR3 bases are TGTGCCAGCAGCGGTAGCGGTAGCACAGATACGCAGTATTTT. Its translation is CASSGSGSTDTQYF.

This clone came up a few times. At one of its ends the junction is not consistent with the germline gene, which may arise from a read error. V gene TRBV20-1 combines with J gene TRBJ2-7; 9 nucleotides agree with TRBD1. The CDR3 covers 11 residues. Germline CDR1 DFQATT, CDR2 SNEGSKA (reference sequence). CDR3 residues: CSAGQGILRNF. The CDR3 bases are TGCAGTGCCGGACAGGGGATCCTCCGGAACTTC.

J is TRBJ2-2 and V is TRBV5-8, with TRBD1 identical over 7 bases. There are 15 residues in the CDR3. Trimming cost V 4 bases and J 0 bases; bases outside gene matches: 3. CDR1 is SGHTS, CDR2 YDEGEE, per germline. The CDR3 bases are TGTGCCAGCAGCCCCGGGACAGCGAACACCGGGGAGCTGTTTTTT. This sequence encodes CASSPGTANTGELFF. The whole variable domain, filled in from reference TRBV5-8 and TRBJ2-2, reads EAGVTQSPTHLIKTRGQQATLRCSPISGHTSVYWYQQALGLGLQFLLWYDEGEERNRGNFPPRFSGRQFPNYSSELNVNALELEDSALYLCASSPGTANTGELFFGEGSRLTVL.

The chain links TRBV20-1 to TRBJ1-2; the D is unclear. With 3 bases removed from V and 1 base from J, the gap between germline ends came to 6 bases. CDR3 length: 12 amino acids. Per the germline V gene, CDR1 is DFQATT and CDR2 is SNEGSKA (reference sequence). The CDR3 loop reads CSASDINYGYTF. As DNA, the CDR3 is TGCAGTGCTAGTGACATTAACTATGGCTACACCTTC.